A single sample is the source of the 27 T cell receptor beta chains below, sequenced in a study of T cell clones after liver transplantation. Assay used: immunoSEQ multiplex PCR; TCRdb lists only in-frame clones, some missing. The table has around 75,000 clones, 80% to 90% seen once. Material: CD4+ T cells from blood, obtained roughly 48 months after liver transplant. Receptors were obtained from a human patient who received a liver transplant. A subset of T cells may come from the graft donor.

The chain couples TRBV11-3 to TRBJ2-3; tentative D call: TRBD1 (5 bases). This CDR3 is 16 amino acids long. Germline V lookup: CDR1 SGHNT, CDR2 YENEEA. V gave up 5 bases and J gave up 4 bases, with 19 bases separating them. In DNA, the CDR3 is TGTGCCAGCAGCCCAGGGATTTATGGGGCAGCAGATACGCAGTATTTT. Residues: CASSPGIYGAADTQYF.

J is TRBJ2-6 and V is TRBV4-1, with a possible D match to TRBD1 (6 bases). Per germline, CDR1 MGHRA and CDR2 YSYEKL. The V gene lost 0 bases and the J gene lost 4 bases, with 16 bases spanning the gap. The CDR3 totals 18 residues. In nucleotides, the CDR3 is TGCGCCAGCAGCCAAGATCCCGTAGCAGGGGCAGGGGCCAACGTCCTGACTTTC. It codes for CASSQDPVAGAGANVLTF.

The J gene is TRBJ1-1, the V gene TRBV14; TRBD1 aligns across 11 bases. The CDR3 has 14 residues. The V gene end was trimmed by 4 bases and the J gene end by 4 bases; junction bases not matched to a gene: 2. CDR1 is SGHDN and CDR2 is FVKESK in the germline V gene. CDR3 loop: CASSPGQGGTEAFF. DNA of the CDR3: TGTGCCAGCAGCCCGGGACAGGGGGGCACTGAAGCTTTCTTT. Full variable domain (remainder filled in from reference TRBV14 and TRBJ1-1): EAGVTQFPSHSVIEKGQTVTLRCDPISGHDNLYWYRRVMGKEIKFLLHFVKESKQDESGMPNNRFLAERTGGTYSTLKVQPAELEDSGVYFCASSPGQGGTEAFFGQGTRLTVV.

This rearrangement joins TRBV2 to TRBJ1-1; D is undetermined. Trimming left V 7 bases short and J 4 bases short, with 10 bases between. The CDR3 length is 12 residues. Germline CDR1 SNHLY, CDR2 FYNNEI. The CDR3 here is CASTGFSTEAFF. The CDR3 DNA reads TGTGCCAGCACGGGATTCAGCACTGAAGCTTTCTTT. Full variable domain (outside the CDR3, taken from reference TRBV2 and TRBJ1-1): EPEVTQTPSHQVTQMGQEVILRCVPISNHLYFYWYRQILGQKVEFLVSFYNNEISEKSEIFDDQFSVERPDGSNFTLKIRSTKLEDSAMYFCASTGFSTEAFFGQGTRLTVV.

This chain links TRBV10-3 with TRBJ2-1; 7 bases align to TRBD2. The CDR3 contains 15 residues. Germline CDR1 reads ENHRY; CDR2 reads SYGVKD. The ends lost 3 bases at V and 5 bases at J; junction bases unmatched: 7. CDR3 bases: TGTGCCATCAGTGACCCGGGGGGACCGAACAATGAGCAGTTCTTC. Translation gives CAISDPGGPNNEQFF.

V is TRBV4-2 and J is TRBJ2-1; TRBD1 aligns across 8 bases. The CDR3 consists of 17 residues. Trimming cost V 4 bases and J 9 bases; bases outside gene matches: 17. Germline-derived CDR1 and CDR2 are LGHNA and YNFKEQ. As DNA, the CDR3 is TGTGCCAGCAGCCTCGAACAGGGGGGCACCTCCAACTTTGAGCAGTTCTTC. Protein product: CASSLEQGGTSNFEQFF.

The chain has TRBV11-2 and TRBJ2-7; D is ambiguous. V was pared by 1 base and J by 5 bases, with 9 bases between. Germline CDR1 and CDR2: SGHAT and FQNNGV. This CDR3 spans 13 amino acids. The CDR3 reads CASSLGKVHEQYF. Here the CDR3 DNA reads TGTGCCAGCAGCTTAGGCAAGGTCCACGAGCAGTACTTC.

This chain uses TRBV4-1 with TRBJ1-2; 7 bases match TRBD1. Germline V CDR1 and CDR2: MGHRA, YSYEKL. V was clipped by 0 bases and J by 3 bases; unmatched bases: 4. The CDR3 totals 15 residues. DNA of the CDR3: TGCGCCAGCAGCCAAGACCCCGGGACAGACTATGGCTACACCTTC. Protein sequence: CASSQDPGTDYGYTF.

The chain employs TRBV6-5 and TRBJ2-5, with TRBD2 identical over 11 bases. This CDR3 has 16 amino acids. The trim removed 2 bases at V and 4 bases at J, leaving 6 bases unmatched. Germline-derived CDR1 and CDR2 are MNHEY and SVGAGI. The CDR3 protein is CASSYRLAGGGETQYF. The DNA of the CDR3 is TGTGCCAGCAGTTACAGGCTAGCGGGAGGCGGAGAGACCCAGTACTTC.

The V call is TRBV25-1, the J call TRBJ2-1, with 11 bases aligning to TRBD2. CDR1 is MGHDK and CDR2 is SYGVNS in the germline V gene. CDR3 length: 15 amino acids. V trimming: 7 bases; J trimming: 9 bases; junction bases outside the gene matches: 11. In DNA, the CDR3 is TGTGCCAGCACCCCCAATAGCGGGGGGGCATCTGAGCAGTTCTTC. Translated: CASTPNSGGASEQFF.

V and J are TRBV9 and TRBJ2-1, with D tentatively TRBD1 (6 bases). The CDR3 sequence is 15 residues long. Looked up from germline, CDR1 is SGDLS and CDR2 is YYNGEE. The V and J ends lost 0 bases and 3 bases respectively, with 10 bases between them. The CDR3 loop reads CASSVGQGYYNEQFF. CDR3 nucleotide sequence: TGTGCCAGCAGCGTAGGGCAGGGGTACTACAATGAGCAGTTCTTC.

This chain uses TRBV2 with TRBJ2-5, with 15 bases aligning to TRBD2. This CDR3 has 18 amino acids. CDR1 and CDR2 (germline): SNHLY, FYNNEI. Unmatched junction bases numbered 12, after V lost 7 bases and J lost 3 bases. The CDR3, as DNA: TGTGCCAGCACTTTACCCGGACTAGCGGGGGGGCCAGAAGAGACCCAGTACTTC. Encoded protein: CASTLPGLAGGPEETQYF.

The DNA for the CDR3 is TGCGCCAGCAGCATCGACAGGGCCTCGGCTGGCTACACCTTC. It encodes CASSIDRASAGYTF. J is TRBJ1-2 and V is TRBV4-3; 7 bases map to TRBD1. Unmatched junction bases numbered 10, after V lost 5 bases and J lost 7 bases. In germline, CDR1 is LGHNA, CDR2 YSLEER. CDR3 length: 14 amino acids.

This clone was picked up one time. J is TRBJ2-4 and V is TRBV18; tentatively, D is TRBD2 (5 bases). The V gene's germline CDR1 is KGHSH and CDR2 LQKENI. The length of the CDR3 is 14 residues. The germline V and J ends were trimmed by 6 bases and 3 bases, with 12 bases remaining between them. This CDR3 reads CASSTPEVKNIQYF. Here the CDR3 DNA reads TGTGCCAGCTCGACTCCGGAGGTCAAAAACATTCAGTACTTC.

The chain uses TRBV15 and TRBJ2-1; D gene uncertain. Germline assignment: CDR1 LNHNV and CDR2 YYDKDF (reference sequence). V lost 0 bases to trimming and J lost 6 bases, with 6 bases between them. This CDR3 is 13 amino acids long. Written as DNA, the CDR3 is TGTGCCACCAGCAGAGACCCAGGCAATGAGCAGTTCTTC. Amino acids: CATSRDPGNEQFF.

V is TRBV7-3 and J is TRBJ2-6; D is undetermined. The CDR3 length is 15 residues. V lost 5 bases and J 0 bases, leaving 8 bases between the germline ends. Per germline, CDR1 SGHTA and CDR2 FQGTGA. The CDR3 here is CASSPRLSGANVLTF. DNA of the CDR3: TGTGCCAGCAGCCCTCGGCTCTCTGGGGCCAACGTCCTGACTTTC.

This clone has more than one count but fewer than ten. The genes are TRBV5-1 and TRBJ2-7; 8 bases align to TRBD1. The CDR3 has 14 residues. Germline V gene sequence: CDR1 SGHRS, CDR2 YFSETQ. The trim removed 0 bases at V and 6 bases at J, leaving 5 bases unmatched. CDR3 in amino acids: CASSLDGQGSEQYF. In nucleotides, the CDR3 is TGCGCCAGCAGCTTGGATGGACAGGGAAGCGAGCAGTACTTC.

The chain joins TRBV19 to TRBJ1-5; 7 nucleotides align to TRBD1. Germline CDR1 LNHDA, CDR2 SQIVND (reference sequence). The trim removed 5 bases at V and 4 bases at J, leaving 2 bases unmatched. CDR3 length equals 13 residues. The CDR3 spells CASSGDRNQPQHF. In DNA form, the CDR3 reads TGTGCCAGTAGTGGGGACAGAAATCAGCCCCAGCATTTT.

This chain links TRBV5-6 with TRBJ1-5; D perhaps matches TRBD1 (5 bases). The CDR3 sequence is 13 residues long. CDR1 and CDR2 (germline): SGHDT, YYEEEE. The V and J ends lost 0 bases and 7 bases respectively, with 8 bases between them. The CDR3 sequence is CASSLGWGQPQHF. The CDR3 DNA follows: TGTGCCAGCAGCTTGGGGTGGGGCCAGCCCCAGCATTTT. The whole variable domain, remainder taken from reference TRBV5-6 and TRBJ1-5, is DAGVTQSPTHLIKTRGQQVTLRCSPKSGHDTVSWYQQALGQGPQFIFQYYEEEERQRGNFPDRFSGHQFPNYSSELNVNALLLGDSALYLCASSLGWGQPQHFGDGTRLSIL.

V usage is TRBV10-3 and J usage is TRBJ1-1; possible D gene TRBD1, 5 bases. Trimming removed 0 bases from V and 4 bases from J, with 18 bases in between. Looked up from germline, CDR1 is ENHRY and CDR2 is SYGVKD. The length of the CDR3 is 17 residues. CDR3 nucleotides: TGTGCCATCAGTGAGTCGAGTGCAGGGTCGACGAGCACTGAAGCTTTCTTT. It translates to CAISESSAGSTSTEAFF.

This clone was recorded many times. The CDR3 here is CASGPRQEIYEQYF. The DNA of the CDR3 is TGTGCTAGTGGCCCCAGACAGGAGATCTACGAGCAGTACTTC. The chain joins TRBV12-5 to TRBJ2-7, with D tentatively TRBD1 (6 bases). V lost 6 bases to trimming and J lost 3 bases, with 15 bases between them. The CDR3 spans 14 residues. Germline values: CDR1 LGHNT, CDR2 FRNRAP.

This clone was seen only a few times. This chain uses TRBV2 with TRBJ1-1; possibly TRBD1 for D (5 bases). The germline V gene has CDR1 SNHLY and CDR2 FYNNEI. Trimming pared 7 bases from V and 1 base from J, leaving 10 bases between. The length of the CDR3 is 13 residues. This CDR3 is CASIRGRNTEAFF. The DNA for the CDR3 is TGTGCCAGCATACGGGGCCGGAACACTGAAGCTTTCTTT.

J is TRBJ1-6 and V is TRBV9; TRBD1 matches 9 bases. The V and J ends lost 2 bases and 8 bases, in that order; junction bases with no gene match: 2. The CDR3 has 14 residues. In germline, CDR1 is SGDLS, CDR2 YYNGEE. The CDR3 DNA follows: TGTGCCAGCAGCGTGGACAGGGGAGATTCACCCCTCCACTTT. As protein: CASSVDRGDSPLHF. Combining the CDR3 with reference TRBV9 and TRBJ1-6 gives the whole variable domain DSGVTQTPKHLITATGQRVTLRCSPRSGDLSVYWYQQSLDQGLQFLIQYYNGEERAKGNILERFSAQQFPDLHSELNLSSLELGDSALYFCASSVDRGDSPLHFGNGTRLTVT.

The gene calls are TRBV18 and TRBJ2-3; D gene unclear. The CDR3 loop spans 15 amino acids. Trimming removed 4 bases from V and 6 bases from J, with 17 bases in between. The germline V gene has CDR1 KGHSH and CDR2 LQKENI. The CDR3, as DNA: TGTGCCAGCTCACGATCCCGTCTCGGGCGGGATACGCAGTATTTT. The encoded protein is CASSRSRLGRDTQYF.

The chain combines TRBV5-5 with TRBJ2-1, with TRBD1 matching over 8 bases. With 3 bases clipped from V and 12 bases from J, the junction kept 11 bases outside the gene matches. Per germline, CDR1 SGHKS and CDR2 YYEKEE (reference sequence). The CDR3 loop spans 14 amino acids. The CDR3, as DNA: TGTGCCAGCAGCTGGTCGCAGGGGGCGATCGCGCAGTTCTTC. As protein: CASSWSQGAIAQFF.

This clone was counted once. The chain couples TRBV5-8 to TRBJ2-7, with D possibly TRBD1 on 5 matching bases. Germline V lookup: CDR1 SGHTS, CDR2 YDEGEE. The CDR3 covers 13 residues. Trimming pared 6 bases from V and 10 bases from J, leaving 20 bases between. The CDR3 region has the DNA TGTGCCAGCAACCCCGGCCCTCTAGGGGAACAGTACTTC. Protein product: CASNPGPLGEQYF. Full variable domain (outside the CDR3, taken from reference TRBV5-8 and TRBJ2-7): EAGVTQSPTHLIKTRGQQATLRCSPISGHTSVYWYQQALGLGLQFLLWYDEGEERNRGNFPPRFSGRQFPNYSSELNVNALELEDSALYLCASNPGPLGEQYFGPGTRLTVT.

The genes are TRBV19 and TRBJ2-5; TRBD2 matches 8 bases. CDR1 and CDR2 from the germline V gene are LNHDA and SQIVND (reference sequence). This CDR3 contains 16 residues. Trimming took 5 bases from V and 1 from J; bases not matched to a gene: 9. CDR3 sequence: CASSPGKAGGQETQYF. The CDR3 nucleotides are TGTGCCAGTAGTCCCGGTAAGGCGGGAGGCCAAGAGACCCAGTACTTC.